This record looks at one T cell receptor (beta chain) sequence and its context. Its specificity is unknown. These data originate in a study of cytomegalovirus exposure and HLA in healthy donors. Study results and limitations: Clonal expansion was found to be greater in HLA-associated TCR beta chains than in equally common others in a later analysis. Later work found most CMV-associated TCR beta chains apparently HLA-restricted. Only CMV serostatus was available as immune exposure information. The dataset shows that most TCR sequences were rare, while some public TCRs occurred in many donors.

The trim removed 2 bases at V and 6 bases at J, leaving 10 bases unmatched. The CDR3 runs 16 residues. Per germline, CDR1 ENHRY and CDR2 SYGVKD. The PCR made use of 60 Vbeta and 13 Jbeta primers. Profiling relied on immunoSEQ multiplex PCR, and the TCRdb table lists in-frame clones only, not all of them. The table for this sample gives 150,000 to 200,000 clones. The V and J genes are TRBV10-3 and TRBJ2-1; 7 nucleotides match TRBD2. The specimen sequenced was PBMCs. The clonotype originates from a boy aged 5-17 years in good health and CMV-seronegative. The DNA of the CDR3 is TGTGCCATCAGTGAGGGGGGGGAGGGAGGCTTCAATGAGCAGTTCTTC. Protein product: CAISEGGEGGFNEQFF.